The 27 T cell receptor beta chains below come from one sample, sequenced in a study of long-term antiretroviral therapy in people with HIV. Run at survey level, the immunoSEQ assay was version v3.0. Method: immunoSEQ multiplex PCR; TCRdb's copy keeps in-frame clones and lacks some. The sample lists some 17,000 clones, approximately 84% seen once, with more than 12% in the top ten. The sequencing here drew on unsorted PBMCs, taken 1.2 years before starting antiretroviral therapy. The receptors derive from a man under 40 with HIV.

The table lists this clone with a few counts. The chain carries TRBV10-2 and TRBJ2-1, with 8 positions matching TRBD2. The germline gives CDR1 WSHSY, CDR2 SAAADI. The CDR3 length is 13 residues. Germline trimming cut 5 bases from V and 7 bases from J; bases unmatched to any gene: 4. CDR3 DNA sequence: TGCGCCAGCAGTATAGCGGGGATGAATGAGCAGTTCTTC. Its protein is CASSIAGMNEQFF.

J is TRBJ2-7 and V is TRBV13, with D perhaps TRBD2 (6 bases). The CDR3 extends over 13 amino acids. V was cut by 5 bases and J by 1 base, with 9 bases left in between. Germline V gene data show CDR1 as PRHDT and CDR2 as FYEKMQ (reference sequence). The DNA of the CDR3 is TGTGCCAGCAGCGCGGGACTTTCCTACGAGCAGTACTTC. Translating gives CASSAGLSYEQYF.

The chain is built from TRBV11-2 and TRBJ2-7; D gene unclear. Trimming removed 5 bases at V and 3 bases at J, with 8 bases between. The CDR3 runs to 12 residues. Per germline, CDR1 SGHAT and CDR2 FQNNGV. The CDR3 loop is CASSPTNYEQYF. CDR3 coding DNA: TGTGCCAGCAGCCCGACGAACTACGAGCAGTACTTC.

The rearrangement links TRBV7-8 to TRBJ2-7; weak D call: TRBD1 (5 bases). The CDR3 sequence is 17 residues long. The V and J ends lost 1 base and 5 bases respectively, with 21 bases between them. In germline, CDR1 is SGHVS, CDR2 FQNEAQ. The DNA for the CDR3 is TGTGCCAGCAGCTTAGAAAAGCAGGGTTTTGGCTACGACGAGCAGTACTTC. It encodes CASSLEKQGFGYDEQYF.

V is TRBV19 and J is TRBJ2-7; 10 positions agree with TRBD2. V shed 4 bases and J 1 base; nucleotides not matched to a gene: 13. The CDR3 has 18 residues. The germline V gene has CDR1 LNHDA and CDR2 SQIVND (reference sequence). CDR3 loop: CASSTALPRLAGSYEQYF. CDR3 coding DNA: TGTGCCAGTAGTACAGCGCTCCCCAGACTAGCGGGTTCCTACGAGCAGTACTTC. The variable domain in full, completed from reference TRBV19 and TRBJ2-7, reads DGGITQSPKYLFRKEGQNVTLSCEQNLNHDAMYWYRQDPGQGLRLIYYSQIVNDFQKGDIAEGYSVSREKKESFPLTVTSAQKNPTAFYLCASSTALPRLAGSYEQYFGPGTRLTVT.

The chain has TRBV27 and TRBJ1-4, with a tentative D call TRBD1 (5 bases). CDR1 is MNHEY and CDR2 is SMNVEV in the germline V gene (reference sequence). V was shortened by 3 bases and J by 9 bases, with 8 bases between the two germline ends. CDR3 size: 12 residues. The CDR3 is CASSLGDQKLFF. In DNA form, the CDR3 reads TGTGCCAGCAGTTTGGGGGACCAAAAACTGTTTTTT.

This clone was recorded a few times. This chain links TRBV7-6 with TRBJ2-7; D call uncertain. Germline assignment: CDR1 SGHVS and CDR2 FNYEAQ. This CDR3 contains 12 residues. Trimming left V 1 base short and J 4 bases short, with 5 bases between. CDR3 nucleotides: TGTGCCAGCAGCTTAGGTGCGTACGAGCAGTACTTC. It translates to CASSLGAYEQYF.

The CDR3 reads CASSLETADTQYF. In DNA form, the CDR3 reads TGTGCCAGCAGCCTAGAAACGGCAGATACGCAGTATTTT. J is TRBJ2-3 and V is TRBV7-6; D is uncertain. CDR1 and CDR2 (germline): SGHVS, FNYEAQ. The CDR3 length is 13 residues. V lost 5 bases and J 4 bases, leaving 10 bases between the germline ends.

This clone was found once. The chain employs TRBV4-3 and TRBJ1-3; no clear D gene. Per germline, CDR1 LGHNA and CDR2 YSLEER. The CDR3 covers 16 residues. The V end was cut by 1 base, the J end by 0 bases, with 10 bases between. As DNA, the CDR3 is TGCGCCAGCAGCCAAGGTTCGTCTTTCTCTGGAAACACCATATATTTT. It yields the protein CASSQGSSFSGNTIYF.

In nucleotides, the CDR3 is TGCAGCGTCAGATTCACCGGGGAGCTGTTTTTT. Its protein is CSVRFTGELFF. The chain combines TRBV29-1 with TRBJ2-2; D remains unclear. Per the germline V gene, CDR1 is SQVTM and CDR2 is ANQGSEA. This CDR3 contains 11 residues. Trimming shortened V by 6 bases and J by 4 bases, and 6 bases separated the two germline ends.

The rearrangement uses TRBV5-1 and TRBJ1-6; 7 bases are shared with TRBD1. Germline-derived CDR1 and CDR2 are SGHRS and YFSETQ. The CDR3 is made up of 16 amino acids. V lost 4 bases to trimming and J lost 6 bases; unmatched junction nucleotides: 10. In DNA form, the CDR3 reads TGCGCCAGCAGCGCCACCGGGACAGCATTTAATTCACCCCTCCACTTT. It specifies CASSATGTAFNSPLHF.

The chain employs TRBV27 and TRBJ2-1, with 10 nucleotides matching TRBD2. J gave up 6 bases and V 11 bases, and 10 bases lay outside the gene matches. CDR3 length equals 14 residues. Germline CDR1 is MNHEY and CDR2 is SMNVEV (reference sequence). CDR3 coding DNA: TGTGCCTGCTCCCTACTAGCGGGGACCAATGAGCAGTTCTTC. Encoded protein: CACSLLAGTNEQFF.

In this sample, this clone turned up once. This chain links TRBV4-2 with TRBJ2-7, with a tentative D call TRBD2 (6 bases). Germline assignment: CDR1 LGHNA and CDR2 YNFKEQ. V was pared by 0 bases and J by 1 base, with 7 bases between. This CDR3 contains 14 residues. The CDR3 DNA follows: TGTGCCAGCAGCCAAGAGGGGACTTCCTACGAGCAGTACTTC. It codes for CASSQEGTSYEQYF.

The V gene is TRBV13, the J gene TRBJ2-1; no firm D call. Germline CDR1 PRHDT, CDR2 FYEKMQ (reference sequence). There are 14 residues in the CDR3. V lost 1 base and J 2 bases, leaving 6 bases between the germline ends. DNA for the CDR3: TGTGCCAGCAGCTTAGAAGTCACCTACAATGAGCAGTTCTTC. This encodes CASSLEVTYNEQFF.

The chain combines TRBV12-5 with TRBJ2-5, with TRBD2 matching 14 bases. The CDR3 loop spans 14 amino acids. The J segment lost 5 bases and the V segment lost 8 bases, leaving 4 bases of the junction unmatched. The germline V gene encodes CDR1 LGHNT and CDR2 FRNRAP. The CDR3: CASTTSGGAETQYF. CDR3 sequence (DNA): TGTGCTAGTACGACTAGCGGGGGGGCGGAGACCCAGTACTTC.

This chain joins TRBV10-3 and TRBJ2-5; 8 bases are shared with TRBD2. The germline V gene has CDR1 ENHRY and CDR2 SYGVKD. Trimming at V came to 3 bases and at J to 5 bases, leaving 2 bases not matched to a gene. This CDR3 region has 13 residues. The CDR3 here is CAISDRGGETQYF. CDR3 in DNA: TGTGCCATCAGTGATCGGGGGGGGGAGACCCAGTACTTC.

This chain links TRBV18 with TRBJ1-6; D remains unclear. CDR3 size: 14 residues. Germline assignment: CDR1 KGHSH and CDR2 LQKENI. V was trimmed by 2 bases and J by 7 bases, leaving 9 bases between them. The chain's CDR3 is CASSPNSDNSPLHF. The CDR3 coding sequence is TGTGCCAGCTCACCAAACAGTGACAATTCACCCCTCCACTTT.

The rearrangement links TRBV7-6 to TRBJ2-1, with TRBD1 as a possible D gene (6 bases). Per germline, CDR1 SGHVS and CDR2 FNYEAQ. Trimming cost V 0 bases and J 7 bases, with 7 bases left between them. The CDR3 is 13 amino acids. This CDR3 reads CASSLAQGNEQFF. As DNA, the CDR3 is TGTGCCAGCAGCTTAGCGCAGGGGAATGAGCAGTTCTTC. The entire variable domain, with the rest obtained from reference TRBV7-6 and TRBJ2-1, is as follows: GAGVSQSPRYKVTKRGQDVALRCDPISGHVSLYWYRQALGQGPEFLTYFNYEAQQDKSGLPNDRFSAERPEGSISTLTIQRTEQRDSAMYRCASSLAQGNEQFFGPGTRLTVL.

The chain links TRBV30 to TRBJ2-3; D gene ambiguous. The germline gives CDR1 GTSNPN, CDR2 SVGIG (reference sequence). The V gene lost 2 bases and the J gene lost 4 bases, with 4 bases spanning the gap. The CDR3 has 11 residues. The CDR3 nucleotides read TGTGCCTGGAGTCGTGCAGATACGCAGTATTTT. It encodes CAWSRADTQYF. Based on the CDR3 plus reference TRBV30 and TRBJ2-3, the full variable domain is SQTIHQWPATLVQPVGSPLSLECTVEGTSNPNLYWYRQAAGRGLQLLFYSVGIGQISSEVPQNLSASRPQDRQFILSSKKLLLSDSGFYLCAWSRADTQYFGPGTRLTVL.

The chain is built from TRBV5-1 and TRBJ1-1; D is perhaps TRBD1 (5 bases). Germline lookup yields CDR1 SGHRS and CDR2 YFSETQ. The ends were cut back, 4 bases at V and 6 bases at J, with 19 bases in the middle. The CDR3 is 15 residues long. The CDR3 nucleotides are TGCGCCAGCAGCCTGGGGGTTGGATGGCCCGCTGAAGCTTTCTTT. This translates into CASSLGVGWPAEAFF.

The V gene is TRBV27, the J gene TRBJ2-3; TRBD2 aligns across 14 bases. The CDR3 runs to 15 residues. Germline CDR1 reads MNHEY; CDR2 reads SMNVEV (reference sequence). V lost 4 bases to trimming and J lost 5 bases; unmatched junction nucleotides: 2. CDR3 DNA: TGTGCCAGCAGTTGGGGGACTAGCGGGAGAGATACGCAGTATTTT. Protein: CASSWGTSGRDTQYF.

The chain recombines TRBV7-9 with TRBJ2-5; D may be TRBD1 or TRBD2 (6 bases each). Germline V gene sequence: CDR1 SEHNR, CDR2 FQNEAQ (reference sequence). Trimming stripped 2 bases from V and 4 bases from J, with 11 bases between. This CDR3 region has 14 residues. This CDR3 is CASSLRGRPETQYF. CDR3 DNA sequence: TGTGCCAGCAGCTTAAGGGGGAGGCCAGAGACCCAGTACTTC.

V is TRBV10-3 and J is TRBJ2-2, with D possibly called TRBD1 or TRBD2 (5 bases each). This CDR3 has 15 residues. Trimming pared 0 bases from V and 11 bases from J, leaving 16 bases between. Germline V lookup: CDR1 ENHRY, CDR2 SYGVKD. The chain's CDR3 is CAISESAVLGVELFF. Written as DNA, the CDR3 is TGTGCCATCAGTGAGTCGGCAGTCCTGGGGGTAGAGCTGTTTTTT.

V usage is TRBV7-9 and J usage is TRBJ2-3; D uncertain. In germline, CDR1 is SEHNR, CDR2 FQNEAQ (reference sequence). Trimming took 1 base from V and 0 from J, leaving 2 bases between them. CDR3 length: 13 amino acids. The CDR3 here is CASSLGSTDTQYF. CDR3 bases: TGTGCCAGCAGCTTAGGGAGCACAGATACGCAGTATTTT.

This chain joins TRBV11-2 and TRBJ2-7; 7 bases map to TRBD2. CDR3 size: 14 residues. Germline values: CDR1 SGHAT, CDR2 FQNNGV. The ends lost 5 bases at V and 0 bases at J; junction bases unmatched: 4. CDR3 loop: CASSGEGSSYEQYF. CDR3 bases: TGTGCCAGCAGCGGGGAGGGGAGCTCCTACGAGCAGTACTTC.

The chain is built from TRBV10-3 and TRBJ2-3, with D perhaps given as TRBD1 or TRBD2 (5 bases each). The CDR3 has 15 residues. V was cut by 4 bases and J by 3 bases, with 14 bases left in between. Germline values: CDR1 ENHRY, CDR2 SYGVKD. CDR3 in amino acids: CAISVRGDATDTQYF. The CDR3 DNA follows: TGTGCCATCAGTGTCCGAGGGGATGCGACAGATACGCAGTATTTT.

Only one count was recorded for this clone. The chain has TRBV7-3 and TRBJ1-5; D gene ambiguous. The CDR3 is made up of 16 amino acids. With 5 bases removed from V and 0 bases from J, the gap between germline ends came to 14 bases. Looked up from germline, CDR1 is SGHTA and CDR2 is FQGTGA. CDR3 nucleotides: TGTGCCAGCAGCGGCGCCGGCTCCTATAGCAATCAGCCCCAGCATTTT. Translating gives CASSGAGSYSNQPQHF.